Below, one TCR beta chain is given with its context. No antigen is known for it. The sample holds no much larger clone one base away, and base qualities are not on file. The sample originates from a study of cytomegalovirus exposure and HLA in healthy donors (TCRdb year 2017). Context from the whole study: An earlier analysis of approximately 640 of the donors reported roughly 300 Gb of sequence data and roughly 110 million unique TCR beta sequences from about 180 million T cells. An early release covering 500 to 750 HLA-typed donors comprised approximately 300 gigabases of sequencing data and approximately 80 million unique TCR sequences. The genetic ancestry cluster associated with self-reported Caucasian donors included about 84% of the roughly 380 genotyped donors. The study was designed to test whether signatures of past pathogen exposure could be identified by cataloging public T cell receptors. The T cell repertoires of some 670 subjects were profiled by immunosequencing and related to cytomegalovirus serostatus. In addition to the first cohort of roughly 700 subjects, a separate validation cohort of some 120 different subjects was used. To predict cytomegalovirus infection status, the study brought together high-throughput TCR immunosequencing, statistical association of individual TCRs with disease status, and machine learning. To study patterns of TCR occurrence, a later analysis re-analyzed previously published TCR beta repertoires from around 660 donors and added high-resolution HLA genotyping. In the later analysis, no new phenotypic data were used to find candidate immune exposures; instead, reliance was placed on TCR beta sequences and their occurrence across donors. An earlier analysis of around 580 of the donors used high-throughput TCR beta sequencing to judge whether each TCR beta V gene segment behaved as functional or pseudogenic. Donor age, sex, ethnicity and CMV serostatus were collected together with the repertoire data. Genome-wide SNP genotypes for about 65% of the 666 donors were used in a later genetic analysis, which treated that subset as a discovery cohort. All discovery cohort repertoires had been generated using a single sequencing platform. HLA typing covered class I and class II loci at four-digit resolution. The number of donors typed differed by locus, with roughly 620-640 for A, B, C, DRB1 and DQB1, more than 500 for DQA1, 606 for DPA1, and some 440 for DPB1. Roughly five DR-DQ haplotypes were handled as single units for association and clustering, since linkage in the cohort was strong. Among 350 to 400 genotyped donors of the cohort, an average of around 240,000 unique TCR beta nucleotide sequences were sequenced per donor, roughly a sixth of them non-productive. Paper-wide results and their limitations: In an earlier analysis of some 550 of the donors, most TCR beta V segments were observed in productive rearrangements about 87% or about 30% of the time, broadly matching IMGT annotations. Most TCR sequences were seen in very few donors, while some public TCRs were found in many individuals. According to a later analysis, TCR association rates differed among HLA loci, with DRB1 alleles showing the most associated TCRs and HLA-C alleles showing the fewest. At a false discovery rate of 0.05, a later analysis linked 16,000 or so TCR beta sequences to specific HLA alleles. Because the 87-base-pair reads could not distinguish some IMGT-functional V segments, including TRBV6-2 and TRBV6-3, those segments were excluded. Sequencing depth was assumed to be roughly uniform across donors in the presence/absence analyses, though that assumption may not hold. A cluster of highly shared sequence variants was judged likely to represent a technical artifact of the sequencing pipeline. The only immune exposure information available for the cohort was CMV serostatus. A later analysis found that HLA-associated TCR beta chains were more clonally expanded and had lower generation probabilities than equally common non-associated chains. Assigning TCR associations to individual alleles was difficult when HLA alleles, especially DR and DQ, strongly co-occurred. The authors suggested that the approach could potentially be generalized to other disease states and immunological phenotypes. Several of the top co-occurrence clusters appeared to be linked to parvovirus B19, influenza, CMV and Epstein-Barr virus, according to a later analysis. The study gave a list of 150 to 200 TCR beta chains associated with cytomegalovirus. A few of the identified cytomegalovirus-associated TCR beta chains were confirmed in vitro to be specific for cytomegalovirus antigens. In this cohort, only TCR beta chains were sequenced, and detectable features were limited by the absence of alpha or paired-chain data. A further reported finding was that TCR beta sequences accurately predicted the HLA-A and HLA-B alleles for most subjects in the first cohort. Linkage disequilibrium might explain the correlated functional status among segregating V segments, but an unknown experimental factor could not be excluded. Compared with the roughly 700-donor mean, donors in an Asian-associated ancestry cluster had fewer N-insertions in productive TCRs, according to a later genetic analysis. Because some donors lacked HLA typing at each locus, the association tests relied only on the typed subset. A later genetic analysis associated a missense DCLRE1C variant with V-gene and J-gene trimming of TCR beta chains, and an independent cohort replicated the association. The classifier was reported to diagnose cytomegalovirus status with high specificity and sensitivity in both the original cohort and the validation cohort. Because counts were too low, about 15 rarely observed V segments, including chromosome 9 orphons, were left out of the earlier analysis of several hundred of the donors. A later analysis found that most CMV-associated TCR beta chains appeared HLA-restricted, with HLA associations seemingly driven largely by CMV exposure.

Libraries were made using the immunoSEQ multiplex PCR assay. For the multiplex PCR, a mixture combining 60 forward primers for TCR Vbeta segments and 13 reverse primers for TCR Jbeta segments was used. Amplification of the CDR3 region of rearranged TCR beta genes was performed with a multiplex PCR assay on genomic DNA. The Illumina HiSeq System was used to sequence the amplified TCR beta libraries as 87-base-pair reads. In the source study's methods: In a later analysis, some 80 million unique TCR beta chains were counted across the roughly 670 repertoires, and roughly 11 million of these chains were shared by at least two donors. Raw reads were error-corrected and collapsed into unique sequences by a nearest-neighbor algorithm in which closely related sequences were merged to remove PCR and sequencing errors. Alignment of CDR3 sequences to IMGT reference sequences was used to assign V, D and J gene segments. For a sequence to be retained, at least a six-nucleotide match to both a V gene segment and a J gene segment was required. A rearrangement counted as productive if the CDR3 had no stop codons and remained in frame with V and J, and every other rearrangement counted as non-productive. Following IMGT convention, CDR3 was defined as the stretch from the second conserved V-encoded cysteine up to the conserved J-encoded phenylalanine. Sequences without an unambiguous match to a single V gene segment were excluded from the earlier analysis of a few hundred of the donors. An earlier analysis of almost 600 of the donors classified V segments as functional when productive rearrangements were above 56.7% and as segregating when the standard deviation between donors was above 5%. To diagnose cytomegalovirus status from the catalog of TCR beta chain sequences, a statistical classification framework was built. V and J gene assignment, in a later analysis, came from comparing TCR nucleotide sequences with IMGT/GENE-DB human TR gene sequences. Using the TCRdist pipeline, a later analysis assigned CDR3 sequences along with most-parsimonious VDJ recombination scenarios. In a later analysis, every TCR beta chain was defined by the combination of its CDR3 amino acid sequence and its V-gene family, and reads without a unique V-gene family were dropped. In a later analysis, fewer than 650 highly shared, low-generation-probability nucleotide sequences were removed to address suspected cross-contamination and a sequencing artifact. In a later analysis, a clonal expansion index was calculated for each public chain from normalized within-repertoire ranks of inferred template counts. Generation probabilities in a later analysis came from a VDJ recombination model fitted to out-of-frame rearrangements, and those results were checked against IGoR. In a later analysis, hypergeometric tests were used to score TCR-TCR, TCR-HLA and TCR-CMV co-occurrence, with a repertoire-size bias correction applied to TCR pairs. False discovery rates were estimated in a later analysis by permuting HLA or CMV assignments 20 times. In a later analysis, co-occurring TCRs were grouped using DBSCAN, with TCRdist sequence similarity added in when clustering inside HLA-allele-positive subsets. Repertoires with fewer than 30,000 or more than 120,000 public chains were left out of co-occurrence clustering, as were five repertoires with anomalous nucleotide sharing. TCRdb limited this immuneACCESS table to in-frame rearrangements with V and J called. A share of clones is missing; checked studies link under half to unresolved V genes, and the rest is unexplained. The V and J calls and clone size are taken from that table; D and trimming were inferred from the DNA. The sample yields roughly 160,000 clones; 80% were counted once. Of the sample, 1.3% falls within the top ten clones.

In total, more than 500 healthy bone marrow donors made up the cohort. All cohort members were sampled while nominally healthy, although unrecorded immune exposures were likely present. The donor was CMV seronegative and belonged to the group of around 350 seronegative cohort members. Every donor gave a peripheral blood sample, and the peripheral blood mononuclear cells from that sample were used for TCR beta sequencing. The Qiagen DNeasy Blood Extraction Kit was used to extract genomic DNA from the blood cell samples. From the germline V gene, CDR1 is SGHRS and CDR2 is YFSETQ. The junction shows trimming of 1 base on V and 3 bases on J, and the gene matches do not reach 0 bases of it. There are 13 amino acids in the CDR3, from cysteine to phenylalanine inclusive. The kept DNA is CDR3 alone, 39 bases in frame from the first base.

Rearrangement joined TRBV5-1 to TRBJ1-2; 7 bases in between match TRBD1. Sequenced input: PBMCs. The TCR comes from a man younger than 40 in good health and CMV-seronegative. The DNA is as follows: TGCGCCAGCAGCTTGCAGGGGGACTATGGCTACACCTTC. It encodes CASSLQGDYGYTF.